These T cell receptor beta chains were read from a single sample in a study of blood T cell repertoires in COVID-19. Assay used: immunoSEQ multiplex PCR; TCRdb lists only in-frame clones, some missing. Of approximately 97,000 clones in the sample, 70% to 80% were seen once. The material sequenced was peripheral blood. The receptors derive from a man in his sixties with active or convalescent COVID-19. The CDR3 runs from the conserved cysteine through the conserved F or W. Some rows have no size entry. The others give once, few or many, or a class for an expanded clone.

CDR3aa: CASSEGAFLGYTF
v_gene: TRBV25-1
abundance: NA

CDR3aa: CASSQDVSQGNSPLHF
v_gene: TRBV4-3
abundance: NA

CDR3aa: CASSQGGSYNEQFF
v_gene: TRBV9
abundance: NA

CDR3aa: CASSLVEDDPYYSPLHF
v_gene: TRBV7-2
abundance: NA

CDR3aa: CASSAPGTRAYNEQFF
v_gene: TRBV9
abundance: NA

CDR3aa: CASSFSGGTEAFF
v_gene: TRBV6-5
abundance: few

CDR3aa: CASSLGLIYEQYF
v_gene: TRBV3-1/TRBV3-2
abundance: NA

CDR3aa: CASSHPGGAGRVEQFF
v_gene: TRBV4-1
abundance: NA

CDR3aa: CASSRGDINTEAFF
v_gene: TRBV4-3
abundance: NA

CDR3aa: CASSPQDTGELFF
v_gene: TRBV7-3
abundance: NA

CDR3aa: CASSLASRNEQFF
v_gene: TRBV7-9
abundance: few

CDR3aa: CASSSASAYNEQFF
v_gene: TRBV7-2
abundance: NA

CDR3aa: CASSQSSTAYTF
v_gene: TRBV3-1/TRBV3-2
abundance: NA

CDR3aa: CASKERRGTDTQYF
v_gene: TRBV10-2
abundance: NA

CDR3aa: CAWRGDTEAFF
v_gene: TRBV30
abundance: once

CDR3aa: CASSVDPGRGTEAFF
v_gene: TRBV9
abundance: NA

CDR3aa: CASSQDREQARTDTQYF
v_gene: TRBV4-1
abundance: NA

CDR3aa: CASSLGAGAYGYTF
v_gene: TRBV7-2
abundance: NA

CDR3aa: CASSQVGVGSSSGANVLTF
v_gene: TRBV3-1/TRBV3-2
abundance: NA

CDR3aa: CASSLVGRQPQHF
v_gene: TRBV28
abundance: NA

CDR3aa: CASSPPWSSYEQYF
v_gene: TRBV5-1
abundance: few

CDR3aa: CASSAGEQGTEQFF
v_gene: TRBV19
abundance: NA

CDR3aa: CATSDPRTGPGELFF
v_gene: TRBV24-1
abundance: NA

CDR3aa: CASSLGGGSSYNEQFF
v_gene: TRBV5-1
abundance: NA

CDR3aa: CASSLSSESSYNEQFF
v_gene: TRBV27
abundance: once

CDR3aa: CASRQGGRLPYEQYF
v_gene: TRBV27
abundance: once

CDR3aa: CSASRTSGSHEQFF
v_gene: TRBV20-1
abundance: once

CDR3aa: CASSRGSGNEKLFF
v_gene: TRBV19
abundance: NA

CDR3aa: CASSLGGLNSPLHF
v_gene: TRBV28
abundance: NA

CDR3aa: CASSQDFPSTDTQYF
v_gene: TRBV4-3
abundance: NA

CDR3aa: CASSLTTGAQNIQYF
v_gene: TRBV11-2
abundance: NA

CDR3aa: CASSWSSYEQYF
v_gene: TRBV7-9
abundance: NA